One sample yielded the 7 T cell receptor beta chains listed below, sequenced in a study of cytomegalovirus exposure and HLA in healthy donors. PCR amplification relied on 60 Vbeta primers (plus 13 Jbeta primers). Assay used: immunoSEQ multiplex PCR; TCRdb lists only in-frame clones, some missing. The sample contains 75,000 to 90,000 clones, around 78% of which appear only once. The sequencing sample was made of PBMCs. The receptor set was obtained from a male donor in good health and CMV-seropositive.

The chain uses TRBV14 and TRBJ1-5, with D possibly TRBD1 on 6 matching bases. With 3 bases removed from V and 6 bases from J, the gap between germline ends came to 12 bases. The CDR3 runs to 14 residues. Germline V CDR1 and CDR2: SGHDN, FVKESK. The CDR3 sequence is CASSHGGLGQPQHF. CDR3 nucleotide sequence: TGTGCCAGCAGCCACGGGGGGCTGGGTCAGCCCCAGCATTTT.

V is TRBV7-2 and J is TRBJ2-3; 9 positions agree with TRBD2. The germline CDR1 and CDR2 sequences are SGHTA and FQGNSA. The V and J ends lost 5 bases and 5 bases, in that order; junction bases with no gene match: 20. This CDR3 region has 19 residues. This CDR3 reads CASSGSGLGRGGRGDTQYF. The CDR3 coding sequence is TGTGCCAGCAGCGGGTCTGGGTTGGGGCGGGGGGGCCGGGGAGATACGCAGTATTTT.

This clone was detected a few times. The V call is TRBV5-1, the J call TRBJ1-1; D is perhaps TRBD1 (6 bases). Per germline, CDR1 SGHRS and CDR2 YFSETQ. The CDR3 is 14 residues long. Trimming removed 1 base at V and 3 bases at J, with 10 bases between. The chain's CDR3 is CASSLTGLYTEAFF. The DNA for the CDR3 is TGCGCCAGCAGCTTGACAGGGCTGTACACTGAAGCTTTCTTT.

This clone was observed a handful of times. The rearrangement joins TRBV7-6 to TRBJ2-7; D remains unclear. Germline V gives CDR1 SGHVS, CDR2 FNYEAQ. Trimming cost V 5 bases and J 2 bases, with 16 bases left between them. CDR3 length: 15 amino acids. The CDR3 DNA is TGTGCCAGCAGCGCAATCTCGAACAGCCCCTACGAGCAGTACTTC. Residues: CASSAISNSPYEQYF.

This rearrangement joins TRBV7-2 to TRBJ2-7; D ambiguous. V was cut by 5 bases and J by 3 bases, with 11 bases left in between. The CDR3 consists of 13 residues. Germline assignment: CDR1 SGHTA and CDR2 FQGNSA. For the CDR3, the DNA is TGTGCCAGCAGCCCCGAGAGTTACTACGAGCAGTACTTC. Protein product: CASSPESYYEQYF.

The chain combines TRBV6-1 with TRBJ1-2, with TRBD1 as a possible D gene (5 bases). CDR3 length: 13 residues. Germline CDR1 MNHNS, CDR2 SASEGT. With 6 bases removed from V and 3 bases from J, the gap between germline ends came to 11 bases. In DNA form, the CDR3 reads TGTGCCAGCAGCCCGTTGGGGCACTATGGCTACACCTTC. This gives the protein CASSPLGHYGYTF.

CDR3 protein: CASSHRDSISTGELFF. In nucleotides, the CDR3 is TGTGCCAGCAGCCACCGGGACAGCATATCCACCGGGGAGCTGTTTTTT. The rearrangement links TRBV7-8 to TRBJ2-2, with 7 bases fitting TRBD1. V was clipped by 5 bases and J by 4 bases; unmatched bases: 10. CDR3 length: 16 amino acids. Germline V CDR1 and CDR2: SGHVS, FQNEAQ. The full variable domain, its missing parts supplied by reference TRBV7-8 and TRBJ2-2, is GAGVSQSPRYKVAKRGQDVALRCDPISGHVSLFWYQQALGQGPEFLTYFQNEAQLDKSGLPSDRFFAERPEGSVSTLKIQRTQQEDSAVYLCASSHRDSISTGELFFGEGSRLTVL.